The 32 T cell receptor beta chains in this list originate from one sample, sequenced in a study of blood T cell repertoires in COVID-19 (TCRdb year 2020). The library was built by means of the immunoSEQ multiplex PCR assay. Not all clones reach the TCRdb copy of this immuneACCESS table, which keeps in-frame sequences only. Checked studies attribute under half of the gap to unresolved V genes and leave the rest unexplained. Recorded for this sample are roughly 340,000 clones; around 87% of them occurred a single time. Roughly 2% of the sample lies in the top ten. Sequencing input: PBMCs or T cells enriched from blood (not recorded which). Receptor source: a man in his forties or fifties in a cohort exposed to, infected with or recovered from COVID-19 (not recorded which).

This clone was counted a few times. The CDR3 loop is CASSSATNEKLFF. The CDR3, as DNA: TGCGCCAGCAGCTCTGCAACTAATGAAAAACTGTTTTTT. The J gene is TRBJ1-4, the V gene TRBV5-1; D ambiguous. V lost 3 bases, J lost 0 bases, and 3 bases lay in between. The CDR3 is 13 residues long. The germline V gene has CDR1 SGHRS and CDR2 YFSETQ.

V is TRBV7-8 and J is TRBJ2-2, with D tentatively TRBD2 (6 bases). The germline V gene has CDR1 SGHVS and CDR2 FQNEAQ. The germline V and J ends were trimmed by 0 bases and 0 bases, with 8 bases remaining between them. This CDR3 region has 16 residues. CDR3: CASSLAGGPNTGELFF. The DNA for the CDR3 is TGTGCCAGCAGCTTAGCGGGGGGACCGAACACCGGGGAGCTGTTTTTT.

The sample holds one count of this clone. The rearrangement joins TRBV24-1 to TRBJ2-1, with TRBD1 matching over 10 bases. The CDR3 is made up of 13 amino acids. Germline V gives CDR1 KGHDR, CDR2 SFDVKD. V lost 6 bases, J lost 10 bases, and 5 bases stayed unmatched. In DNA form, the CDR3 reads TGTGCCACCAGTCGACAGGGGGCGTGGGAGCAGTTCTTC. Its translation: CATSRQGAWEQFF.

This clone appeared a few times. Sequence at one end of the junction differs from germline and may be a read error. This chain's CDR3 is CSATGSSGLFF. For the CDR3, the DNA is TGCAGTGCCACAGGATCAAGTGGGCTGTTCTTC. This chain links TRBV20-1 with TRBJ1-2; possibly TRBD1 for D (5 bases). The CDR3 is made up of 11 amino acids. Germline loops: CDR1 DFQATT, CDR2 SNEGSKA (reference sequence).

This chain links TRBV7-2 with TRBJ2-2; 7 bases agree with TRBD1. Germline lookup yields CDR1 SGHTA and CDR2 FQGNSA. The CDR3 extends over 16 amino acids. V trimming: 1 base; J trimming: 4 bases; junction bases outside the gene matches: 6. The CDR3 loop reads CASSLVGGDTTGELFF. The CDR3 coding sequence is TGTGCCAGCAGCTTAGTAGGGGGCGACACCACCGGGGAGCTGTTTTTT.

The rearrangement uses TRBV28 and TRBJ1-1; 9 positions match TRBD1. The V and J ends lost 6 bases and 0 bases, in that order; junction bases with no gene match: 8. The germline V gene encodes CDR1 MDHEN and CDR2 SYDVKM. The CDR3 is 16 residues long. CDR3 residues: CASSPPGQGMNTEAFF. The CDR3 DNA reads as TGTGCCAGCAGCCCCCCGGGACAGGGAATGAACACTGAAGCTTTCTTT.

This clone was seen just once. The V call is TRBV2, the J call TRBJ1-5; the match to TRBD1 covers 10 bases. The CDR3 covers 15 residues. Germline trimming cut 6 bases from V and 3 bases from J; bases unmatched to any gene: 5. Looked up from germline, CDR1 is SNHLY and CDR2 is FYNNEI. DNA of the CDR3: TGTGCCAGCAGCCCGGACAGGGGGAACAATCAGCCCCAGCATTTT. It translates to CASSPDRGNNQPQHF.

V and J are TRBV7-9 and TRBJ2-3, with 8 bases aligning to TRBD2. CDR1 is SEHNR, CDR2 FQNEAQ, per germline (reference sequence). The length of the CDR3 is 17 residues. V gave up 0 bases and J gave up 0 bases; unmatched junction bases: 5. The CDR3 region has the DNA TGTGCCAGCAGCTTAGCTTCTAGCGGGCTTAGCACAGATACGCAGTATTTT. As protein: CASSLASSGLSTDTQYF.

This clone appeared a single time. The V call is TRBV19, the J call TRBJ1-2, with TRBD1 as a possible D gene (5 bases). Between the trimmed V and J ends, which lost 4 bases and 1 base, there was a span of 10 bases. This CDR3 spans 14 amino acids. The germline gives CDR1 LNHDA, CDR2 SQIVND (reference sequence). CDR3 sequence: CASSTKTVNYGYTF. CDR3 DNA sequence: TGTGCCAGTAGTACCAAGACAGTTAACTATGGCTACACCTTC.

This chain uses TRBV7-9 with TRBJ2-2, with D perhaps TRBD2 (6 bases). Trimming pared 7 bases from V and 0 bases from J, leaving 18 bases between. CDR3 length equals 17 residues. From germline, CDR1 is SEHNR and CDR2 FQNEAQ (reference sequence). The CDR3 nucleotides are TGTGCCAGCACCCAACCCAAGGGACTTTCGAACACCGGGGAGCTGTTTTTT. Translation: CASTQPKGLSNTGELFF.

This clone was seen once. The chain is built from TRBV28 and TRBJ1-3, with D unresolved. Germline CDR1 reads MDHEN; CDR2 reads SYDVKM. This CDR3 comprises 15 residues. V was clipped by 7 bases and J by 4 bases, with 17 bases between them. The CDR3, as DNA: TGTGCCAGCAACGGAGTGCGGGCGGGAGGAAACACCATATATTTT. Encoded protein: CASNGVRAGGNTIYF.

V and J are TRBV5-3 and TRBJ1-5; a possible D gene is TRBD1 (6 bases). TRBV5-3 is marked as an open reading frame, function uncertain. This CDR3 region has 17 residues. V was shortened by 4 bases and J by 6 bases, with 23 bases between the two germline ends. CDR3 residues: CARSEHTGPRTRQPQHF. The CDR3 coding sequence is TGTGCCAGAAGCGAACACACAGGGCCGCGGACCCGTCAGCCCCAGCATTTT.

The table lists this clone with a few counts. The CDR3: CASSFGRGNSPLHF. CDR3 bases: TGTGCCAGCAGTTTCGGCAGGGGTAATTCACCCCTCCACTTT. The V call is TRBV28, the J call TRBJ1-6; D perhaps matches TRBD1 (6 bases). The CDR3 runs 14 residues. V lost 3 bases and J 6 bases, leaving 9 bases between the germline ends. Germline V CDR1 and CDR2: MDHEN, SYDVKM.

With respect to this clone: At one boundary the junction diverges from the germline segment, which might be a read error. V usage is TRBV10-2 and J usage is TRBJ2-1; 9 bases match TRBD2. This CDR3 is built from 15 residues. The V gene's germline CDR1 is WSHSY and CDR2 SAAADI. In DNA form, the CDR3 reads TGCGCCAGCAACACCGGGACTAGCTCCTCCAATGAGCAGTTCTTC. It translates to CASNTGTSSSNEQFF.

This clone was observed at least ten times. The chain recombines TRBV7-2 with TRBJ2-6; no clear D gene. V gave up 1 base and J gave up 1 base, with 5 bases separating them. The CDR3 length is 15 residues. In germline, CDR1 is SGHTA, CDR2 FQGNSA. The CDR3 here is CASSLVLSGANVLTF. CDR3 DNA sequence: TGTGCCAGCAGCTTAGTCCTGTCTGGGGCCAACGTCCTGACTTTC.

The chain uses TRBV27 and TRBJ2-5; 11 bases agree with TRBD2. Germline trimming cut 3 bases from V and 7 bases from J; bases unmatched to any gene: 4. The CDR3 runs 14 residues. Germline V gene lookup returns CDR1 MNHEY and CDR2 SMNVEV (reference sequence). CDR3 nucleotide sequence: TGTGCCAGCAGTTTTCTAGCGGGAGGCGGGACCCAGTACTTC. Translation: CASSFLAGGGTQYF.

The chain uses TRBV30 and TRBJ2-2; 12 bases match TRBD2. This CDR3 is 18 amino acids long. V lost 1 base and J lost 0; bases outside the gene matches: 6. Germline V gives CDR1 GTSNPN, CDR2 SVGIG (reference sequence). The CDR3 loop reads CAWSGGLAGFSNTGELFF. The DNA of the CDR3 is TGTGCCTGGAGTGGGGGACTAGCGGGCTTTTCGAACACCGGGGAGCTGTTTTTT.

The chain couples TRBV15 to TRBJ2-1, with 10 bases identical to TRBD2. J was trimmed by 2 bases and V by 3 bases; bases with no gene match: 4. The length of the CDR3 is 16 residues. Germline CDR1 LNHNV, CDR2 YYDKDF (reference sequence). CDR3 sequence reads: CATSRVGLAPYNEQFF. DNA of the CDR3: TGTGCCACCAGCAGGGTGGGACTAGCGCCCTACAATGAGCAGTTCTTC. Variable domain in full (rest from reference TRBV15 and TRBJ2-1): DAMVIQNPRYQVTQFGKPVTLSCSQTLNHNVMYWYQQKSSQAPKLLFHYYDKDFNNEADTPDNFQSRRPNTSFCFLDIRSPGLGDTAMYLCATSRVGLAPYNEQFFGPGTRLTVL.

The chain is built from TRBV11-2 and TRBJ2-7, with D maybe TRBD1 (6 bases). Trimming took off 5 bases at V and 6 bases at J, with 14 bases between the two ends. This CDR3 comprises 13 residues. Germline loops: CDR1 SGHAT, CDR2 FQNNGV. The CDR3, as DNA: TGTGCCAGCAGCAGACAGGAATCGGGCGAGCAGTACTTC. This encodes CASSRQESGEQYF. The variable domain in full, completed from reference TRBV11-2 and TRBJ2-7, reads EAGVAQSPRYKIIEKRQSVAFWCNPISGHATLYWYQQILGQGPKLLIQFQNNGVVDDSQLPKDRFSAERLKGVDSTLKIQPAKLEDSAVYLCASSRQESGEQYFGPGTRLTVT.

The gene calls are TRBV7-3 and TRBJ1-5, with D unclear. V was trimmed by 1 base and J by 7 bases, leaving 11 bases between them. This CDR3 is 14 amino acids long. CDR1 is SGHTA and CDR2 is FQGTGA in the germline V gene. The CDR3 DNA is TGTGCCAGCAGCTTAAGCGGGTCAGGCCAGCCCCAGCATTTT. Translated: CASSLSGSGQPQHF.

The J gene is TRBJ1-6, the V gene TRBV2; D is perhaps TRBD1 (5 bases). The CDR3 spans 16 residues. CDR1 is SNHLY, CDR2 FYNNEI, per germline. The V and J ends lost 3 bases and 0 bases respectively, with 9 bases between them. DNA of the CDR3: TGTGCCAGCAGTGACCACAGGAGCTCCTATAATTCACCCCTCCACTTT. Residues: CASSDHRSSYNSPLHF.

This chain links TRBV27 with TRBJ2-7; D might be TRBD1 (6 bases). With 3 bases removed from V and 2 bases from J, the gap between germline ends came to 11 bases. Germline loops: CDR1 MNHEY, CDR2 SMNVEV (reference sequence). This CDR3 has 14 amino acids. The CDR3 region is CASSLKQGPYEQYF. CDR3 DNA sequence: TGTGCCAGCAGTTTGAAACAGGGCCCCTACGAGCAGTACTTC.

The J gene is TRBJ2-2, the V gene TRBV27, with D perhaps matching TRBD2 (6 bases). With 5 bases removed from V and 7 bases from J, the gap between germline ends came to 11 bases. Germline V lookup: CDR1 MNHEY, CDR2 SMNVEV (reference sequence). The CDR3 has 13 amino acids. The CDR3 loop reads CASSPGVGGELFF. The CDR3, as DNA: TGTGCCAGCAGTCCGGGGGTGGGCGGGGAGCTGTTTTTT.

The V call is TRBV9, the J call TRBJ2-5; D gene unclear. This CDR3 is built from 14 residues. The germline CDR1 and CDR2 sequences are SGDLS and YYNGEE. V was shortened by 0 bases and J by 2 bases, with 8 bases between the two germline ends. This chain's CDR3 is CASSVGPIQETQYF. For the CDR3, the DNA is TGTGCCAGCAGCGTAGGTCCAATTCAAGAGACCCAGTACTTC.

The rearrangement links TRBV5-4 to TRBJ2-3; 11 positions match TRBD2. Looked up from germline, CDR1 is SGHNT and CDR2 is YYREEE (reference sequence). Trimming took 0 bases from V and 0 from J; bases not matched to a gene: 3. The CDR3 length is 17 residues. Here the CDR3 reads CASSLAPSGRSTDTQYF. In nucleotides, the CDR3 is TGTGCCAGCAGCTTGGCGCCTAGCGGGAGGAGCACAGATACGCAGTATTTT.

V is TRBV3-1 (or the pseudogene TRBV3-2) and J is TRBJ2-2; TRBD2 aligns across 9 bases. This CDR3 is 17 amino acids long. Germline CDR1 reads LGHDT; CDR2 reads YNNKEL (reference sequence). Trimming took 0 bases from V and 6 from J; bases not matched to a gene: 8. DNA of the CDR3: TGTGCCAGCAGCCAAGATTGGGGCGGGAGGGTGTCCGGGGAGCTGTTTTTT. Translating it yields CASSQDWGGRVSGELFF.

This sequence joins TRBV7-9 and TRBJ2-7; possibly TRBD2 for D (6 bases). With 5 bases removed from V and 2 bases from J, the gap between germline ends came to 22 bases. This CDR3 contains 17 residues. Germline V gene sequence: CDR1 SEHNR, CDR2 FQNEAQ (reference sequence). The CDR3 DNA sequence: TGTGCCAGCAGCCCCGCCGAGGGGCGGGGCTTGACCTACGAGCAGTACTTC. It codes for CASSPAEGRGLTYEQYF.

The chain recombines TRBV9 with TRBJ2-6; maybe TRBD1 (6 bases). From germline, CDR1 is SGDLS and CDR2 YYNGEE. The CDR3 length is 17 residues. Trimming shortened V by 3 bases and J by 2 bases, and 15 bases separated the two germline ends. CDR3 region: CASSAYLQGAGANVLTF. Here the CDR3 DNA reads TGTGCCAGCAGCGCGTACCTACAGGGCGCTGGGGCCAACGTCCTGACTTTC.

V is TRBV27 and J is TRBJ1-2; D ambiguous. The V end was cut by 6 bases, the J end by 2 bases, with 10 bases between. This CDR3 contains 13 residues. Germline V gene sequence: CDR1 MNHEY, CDR2 SMNVEV (reference sequence). CDR3 sequence: CASSLTGNYGYTF. Here the CDR3 DNA reads TGTGCCAGCAGCCTGACGGGAAACTATGGCTACACCTTC.

The chain is built from TRBV11-3 and TRBJ2-3; weak D call: TRBD1 (5 bases). Trimming shortened V by 3 bases and J by 2 bases, and 9 bases separated the two germline ends. The V gene's germline CDR1 is SGHNT and CDR2 YENEEA. The CDR3 has 14 residues. The chain's CDR3 is CASSFQGNTDTQYF. CDR3 nucleotides: TGTGCCAGCAGCTTCCAGGGCAACACAGATACGCAGTATTTT.

The chain links TRBV10-2 to TRBJ1-2; TRBD1 is a possible D gene (5 bases). V was pared by 2 bases and J by 4 bases, with 11 bases between. The CDR3 is made up of 14 amino acids. Germline V gene data show CDR1 as WSHSY and CDR2 as SAAADI. The CDR3 DNA reads TGCGCCAGCAGTGAGGCAGGGTCCGGCTATGGCTACACCTTC. This translates into CASSEAGSGYGYTF.

The chain uses TRBV18 and TRBJ1-2; 9 bases map to TRBD1. Per germline, CDR1 KGHSH and CDR2 LQKENI. This CDR3 is built from 13 residues. V gave up 1 base and J gave up 12 bases; unmatched junction bases: 6. The CDR3 loop is CASSPLLDRGNTF. The DNA of the CDR3 is TGTGCCAGCTCACCACTCTTGGACAGGGGAAACACCTTC.